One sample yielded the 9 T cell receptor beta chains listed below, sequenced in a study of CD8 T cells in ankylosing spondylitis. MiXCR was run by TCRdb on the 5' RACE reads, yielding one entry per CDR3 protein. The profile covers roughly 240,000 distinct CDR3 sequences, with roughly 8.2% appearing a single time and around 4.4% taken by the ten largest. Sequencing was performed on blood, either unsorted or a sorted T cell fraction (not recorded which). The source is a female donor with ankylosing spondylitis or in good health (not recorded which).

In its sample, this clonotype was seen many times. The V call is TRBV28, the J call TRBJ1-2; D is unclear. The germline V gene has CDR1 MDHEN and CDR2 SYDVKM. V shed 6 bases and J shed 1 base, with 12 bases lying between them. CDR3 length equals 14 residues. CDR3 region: CASSRSTGNYGYTF. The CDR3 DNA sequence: TGTGCCAGCAGCCGCTCGACGGGTAACTATGGCTACACCTTC.

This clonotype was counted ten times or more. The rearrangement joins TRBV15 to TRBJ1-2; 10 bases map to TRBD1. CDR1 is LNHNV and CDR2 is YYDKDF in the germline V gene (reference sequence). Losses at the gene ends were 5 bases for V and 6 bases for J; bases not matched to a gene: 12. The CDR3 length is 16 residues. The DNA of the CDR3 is TGTGCCACCAGCGGAGTTCACCGGGACAGGGGTCATGGCTACACCTTC. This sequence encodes CATSGVHRDRGHGYTF.

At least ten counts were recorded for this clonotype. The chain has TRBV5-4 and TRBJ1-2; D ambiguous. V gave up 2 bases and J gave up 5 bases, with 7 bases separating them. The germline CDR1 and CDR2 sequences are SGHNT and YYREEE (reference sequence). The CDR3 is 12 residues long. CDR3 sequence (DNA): TGTGCCAGCAGCTTTGAGACATATGGCTACACCTTC. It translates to CASSFETYGYTF.

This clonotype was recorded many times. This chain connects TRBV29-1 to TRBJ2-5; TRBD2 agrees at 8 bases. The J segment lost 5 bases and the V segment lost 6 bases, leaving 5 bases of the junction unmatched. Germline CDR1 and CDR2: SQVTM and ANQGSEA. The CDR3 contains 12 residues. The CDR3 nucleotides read TGCAGCGTCGGACGGGAGGGGGAGACCCAGTACTTC. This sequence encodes CSVGREGETQYF.

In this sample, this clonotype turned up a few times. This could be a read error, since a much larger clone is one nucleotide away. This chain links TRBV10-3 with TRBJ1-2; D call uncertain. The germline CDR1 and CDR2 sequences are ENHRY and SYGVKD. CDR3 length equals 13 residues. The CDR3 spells CASSESRLYGYTF. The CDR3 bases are TGTGCCAGCAGTGAGTCCCGGTTATATGGCTACACCTTC.

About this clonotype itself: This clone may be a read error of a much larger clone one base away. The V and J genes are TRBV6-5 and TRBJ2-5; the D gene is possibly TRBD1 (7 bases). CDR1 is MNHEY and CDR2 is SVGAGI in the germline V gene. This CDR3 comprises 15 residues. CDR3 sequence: CVSSFSRGVVETQYF. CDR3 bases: TGTGTCAGCAGTTTCAGCAGGGGGGTAGTAGAGACCCAGTACTTC.

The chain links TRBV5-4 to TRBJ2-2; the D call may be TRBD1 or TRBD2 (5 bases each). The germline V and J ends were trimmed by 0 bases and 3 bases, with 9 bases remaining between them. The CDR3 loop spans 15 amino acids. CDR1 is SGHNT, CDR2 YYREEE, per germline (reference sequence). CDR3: CASSLDGTDTGELFF. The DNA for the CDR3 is TGTGCCAGCAGCTTGGACGGGACCGACACCGGGGAGCTGTTTTTT.

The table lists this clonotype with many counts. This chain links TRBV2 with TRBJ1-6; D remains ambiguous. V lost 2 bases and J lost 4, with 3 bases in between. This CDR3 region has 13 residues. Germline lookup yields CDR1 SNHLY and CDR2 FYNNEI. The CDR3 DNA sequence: TGTGCCAGCAGTGAACTTTATAATTCACCCCTCCACTTT. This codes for CASSELYNSPLHF.

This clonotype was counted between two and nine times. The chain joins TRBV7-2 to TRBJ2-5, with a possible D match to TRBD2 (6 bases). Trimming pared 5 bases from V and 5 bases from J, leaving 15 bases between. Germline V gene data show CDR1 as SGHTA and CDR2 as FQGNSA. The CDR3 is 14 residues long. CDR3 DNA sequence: TGTGCCAGCAGCCCTCAGTCGGGAGTGGAGACCCAGTACTTC. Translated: CASSPQSGVETQYF. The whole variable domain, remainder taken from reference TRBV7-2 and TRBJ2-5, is GAGVSQSPSNKVTEKGKDVELRCDPISGHTALYWYRQSLGQGLEFLIYFQGNSAPDKSGLPSDRFSAERTGGSVSTLTIQRTQQEDSAVYLCASSPQSGVETQYFGPGTRLLVL.